This T cell receptor beta chain stems from a study of T-cell reconstitution after alpha-beta-depleted transplantation in children. Study results and limitations: Several hundred rapidly expanded clones from non-depleted graft cells reportedly supplied alpha-beta T cells about two months post-transplant. At day 60, the high TCRbeta diversity found in some patients originated from recipient T cells and thymic progenitors that had survived.

With regard to this clonotype: What it recognizes is unknown.

The CDR3 runs to 14 residues. The V gene lost 1 base and the J gene lost 0 bases, with 9 bases spanning the gap. Germline CDR1 reads DFQATT; CDR2 reads SNEGSKA (reference sequence). It was with unique molecular identifiers that the TCRbeta library was prepared. TCRdb re-derived calls from the PCR reads in MiXCR, one entry per CDR3 protein. Among 100,000 or so distinct CDR3 sequences listed, 6% to 9% were seen once. The TCR was taken from a boy aged 2 to 10 with acute lymphoblastic leukemia, due to receive a stem cell transplant. The chain combines TRBV20-1 with TRBJ1-1; D gene uncertain. Specimen: PBMCs, collected before TCRalphabeta/CD19-depleted stem cell transplant. The CDR3 nucleotides read TGCAGTGCTAGAGGGGGTGGAGTGAACACTGAAGCTTTCTTT. Encoded protein: CSARGGGVNTEAFF.